This TCR beta chain derives from a study of blood T cells in healthy people across ages. This clonotype turned up a few times. For the second PCR, which ran for about 6 to 11 cycles, a sample-barcoded 5' primer and a J-beta primer mix were used. The template-switch adaptor, which had 12 random nucleotides, put a tag on each cDNA molecule. One entry per CDR3 protein, called by TCRdb with MiXCR from the 5' RACE reads. The table records 800,000 or so distinct CDR3 sequences, just under 25% of them present only once. This sample was shared with a second study, whose subject was T cells of mothers and their children. That investigation notes: All extracted RNA went into cDNA synthesis, about 1.6 ug per 15 ul.

Sequenced input: blood. The clonotype originates from a boy aged 5-17 years in good health.

CDR3 residues: CASRDRGSGYTF. CDR3 nucleotide sequence: TGTGCCAGCAGGGACAGGGGCAGCGGCTACACCTTC. The chain links TRBV27 to TRBJ1-2; 9 nucleotides agree with TRBD1. The V and J ends lost 6 bases and 8 bases, in that order; junction bases with no gene match: 4. The germline gives CDR1 MNHEY, CDR2 SMNVEV (reference sequence). The CDR3 contains 12 residues.